Shown below are 17 T cell receptor beta chains from a single sample sequenced in a study of shared clonotypes between healthy human individuals. Produced via immunoSEQ multiplex PCR; TCRdb's table is partial and in-frame only. The table records around 1.4 million clones, 98% to 99% of them present only once. The sequenced sample consisted of naive CD4+ T cells sorted from blood. Subset indicated: CD45RA+ positively selected. The receptors here all came from a man in his thirties or forties in good health.

V and J are TRBV11-2 and TRBJ2-1, with unresolved D. This CDR3 spans 12 amino acids. The germline V and J ends were trimmed by 5 bases and 8 bases, with 10 bases remaining between them. CDR1 and CDR2 (germline): SGHAT, FQNNGV. CDR3 coding DNA: TGTGCCAGCAGCCTTCGGGTTGATGAGCAGTTCTTC. Its translation is CASSLRVDEQFF.

This clone was counted a single time. The chain links TRBV14 to TRBJ2-3; 8 positions match TRBD1. The ends lost 2 bases at V and 2 bases at J; junction bases unmatched: 6. This CDR3 contains 16 residues. From germline, CDR1 is SGHDN and CDR2 FVKESK. CDR3 DNA: TGTGCCAGCAGCCAAACAGGGGGGACCACCACAGATACGCAGTATTTT. It codes for CASSQTGGTTTDTQYF.

The chain has TRBV18 and TRBJ1-1, with D possibly being TRBD1 (6 bases). This CDR3 comprises 12 residues. In germline, CDR1 is KGHSH, CDR2 LQKENI. Trimming shortened V by 4 bases and J by 8 bases, and 11 bases separated the two germline ends. This CDR3 reads CASSLAGTEAFF. The CDR3, as DNA: TGTGCCAGCTCACTAGCCGGGACAGAAGCTTTCTTT.

The chain employs TRBV11-1 and TRBJ1-4; TRBD1 matches at 8 bases. The CDR3 totals 16 residues. V trimming: 4 bases; J trimming: 7 bases; junction bases outside the gene matches: 11. Germline V lookup: CDR1 SGHAT, CDR2 FQDESV (reference sequence). CDR3 protein: CASSSSDRGRSEKLFF. The DNA for the CDR3 is TGTGCCAGCAGCTCGTCAGACAGGGGAAGGAGTGAAAAACTGTTTTTT. Using reference TRBV11-1 and TRBJ1-4 for the parts outside the CDR3, the full variable domain is EAEVAQSPRYKITEKSQAVAFWCDPISGHATLYWYRQILGQGPELLVQFQDESVVDDSQLPKDRFSAERLKGVDSTLKIQPAELGDSAMYLCASSSSDRGRSEKLFFGSGTQLSVL.

V usage is TRBV7-6 and J usage is TRBJ2-1; the match to TRBD2 covers 12 bases. The CDR3 runs 20 residues. With V trimmed by 2 bases and J by 5 bases, 16 bases remained unmatched. Germline lookup yields CDR1 SGHVS and CDR2 FNYEAQ. The CDR3 nucleotides are TGTGCCAGCAGCTTATTTCCGGGTGCTAGCGGGAGGGCAGTACACAATGAGCAGTTCTTC. The encoded protein is CASSLFPGASGRAVHNEQFF.

Here the CDR3 reads CASSLQDRGNEKLFF. The CDR3 region has the DNA TGTGCCAGCAGCTTACAGGACAGGGGTAATGAAAAACTGTTTTTT. The chain recombines TRBV7-9 with TRBJ1-4; 9 bases agree with TRBD1. Germline CDR1 and CDR2: SEHNR and FQNEAQ (reference sequence). V was pared by 2 bases and J by 4 bases, with 2 bases of the junction left unmatched. The CDR3 contains 15 residues.

The rearrangement joins TRBV7-2 to TRBJ1-4; 8 bases agree with TRBD1. V lost 5 bases and J lost 11; bases outside the gene matches: 16. Germline CDR1 SGHTA, CDR2 FQGNSA. This CDR3 comprises 16 residues. The CDR3 sequence: CASSMEVGQGIGKLFF. In nucleotides, the CDR3 is TGTGCCAGCAGCATGGAAGTCGGACAGGGAATTGGGAAACTGTTTTTT. Full variable domain (missing parts from reference TRBV7-2 and TRBJ1-4): GAGVSQSPSNKVTEKGKDVELRCDPISGHTALYWYRQSLGQGLEFLIYFQGNSAPDKSGLPSDRFSAERTGGSVSTLTIQRTQQEDSAVYLCASSMEVGQGIGKLFFGSGTQLSVL.

V usage is TRBV7-3 and J usage is TRBJ2-3, with unresolved D. Germline assignment: CDR1 SGHTA and CDR2 FQGTGA. CDR3 length: 14 amino acids. Between the trimmed V and J ends, which lost 5 bases and 2 bases, there was a span of 11 bases. The CDR3 protein is CASSPLGVTDTQYF. The CDR3 nucleotides read TGTGCCAGCAGCCCTCTTGGGGTCACAGATACGCAGTATTTT.

This chain connects TRBV4-3 to TRBJ1-5; 8 bases line up with TRBD1. V shed 0 bases, J shed 5 bases, and the junction held 3 bases outside the gene matches. The CDR3 extends over 15 amino acids. CDR1 and CDR2 from the germline V gene are LGHNA and YSLEER. The CDR3 is CASSQDVTGDQPQHF. The CDR3 coding sequence is TGCGCCAGCAGCCAAGATGTGACAGGGGATCAGCCCCAGCATTTT.

The chain joins TRBV6-6 to TRBJ1-5; D not resolved. This CDR3 spans 15 amino acids. Trimming removed 2 bases from V and 0 bases from J, with 8 bases in between. The germline V gene has CDR1 MNHNY and CDR2 SVGAGI (reference sequence). DNA of the CDR3: TGTGCCAGCAGTTACACTGGAGATAGCAATCAGCCCCAGCATTTT. It specifies CASSYTGDSNQPQHF.

This clone has only one observation. The rearrangement links TRBV6-1 to TRBJ2-7; D ambiguous. CDR3 size: 14 residues. V lost 6 bases and J lost 2, with 14 bases in between. Germline values: CDR1 MNHNS, CDR2 SASEGT. The chain's CDR3 is CASSGRVAAYEQYF. CDR3 in DNA: TGTGCCAGCAGCGGACGGGTCGCAGCCTACGAGCAGTACTTC.

This chain links TRBV11-3 with TRBJ1-1; D ambiguous. Trimming shortened V by 7 bases and J by 3 bases, and 15 bases separated the two germline ends. The CDR3 is 14 residues long. Germline V gene data show CDR1 as SGHNT and CDR2 as YENEEA. Written as DNA, the CDR3 is TGTGCCAGCACCGCAGGTGGGGAGGACACTGAAGCTTTCTTT. Translated: CASTAGGEDTEAFF.

This clone appeared a single time. This rearrangement joins TRBV5-4 to TRBJ2-3, with TRBD2 as a possible D gene (6 bases). The CDR3 has 15 amino acids. V dropped 4 bases and J dropped 2 bases, with 14 bases sitting between them. Germline assignment: CDR1 SGHNT and CDR2 YYREEE (reference sequence). CDR3 in amino acids: CASSPDSGNTDTQYF. DNA for the CDR3: TGTGCCAGCAGCCCAGATAGCGGAAACACAGATACGCAGTATTTT.

The chain uses TRBV4-1 and TRBJ2-7; 7 bases line up with TRBD2. The ends lost 5 bases at V and 0 bases at J; junction bases unmatched: 13. The CDR3 is 17 amino acids. Germline V gene data show CDR1 as MGHRA and CDR2 as YSYEKL. CDR3 sequence: CASSEGPSGRSSYEQYF. CDR3 bases: TGCGCCAGCAGCGAAGGCCCTAGCGGCAGGAGCTCCTACGAGCAGTACTTC.

The genes are TRBV6-5 and TRBJ1-2, with D uncertain. CDR1 and CDR2 from the germline V gene are MNHEY and SVGAGI. V gave up 6 bases and J gave up 6 bases, with 14 bases separating them. The CDR3 totals 13 residues. CDR3 coding DNA: TGTGCCAGCAGGAGGGTCACTTGGGATGGCTACACCTTC. Protein: CASRRVTWDGYTF.

The chain couples TRBV18 to TRBJ2-6, with 7 bases identical to TRBD1. Germline V CDR1 and CDR2: KGHSH, LQKENI. J lost 0 bases, V lost 5 bases, and 10 bases had no gene match. CDR3 length: 18 residues. CDR3 sequence reads: CASSTLGQSSSGANVLTF. Here the CDR3 DNA reads TGTGCCAGCTCAACGTTGGGACAGTCAAGCTCTGGGGCCAACGTCCTGACTTTC.

This chain connects TRBV5-1 to TRBJ2-7, with unresolved D. The CDR3 is 14 amino acids. Trimming pared 5 bases from V and 2 bases from J, leaving 14 bases between. From germline, CDR1 is SGHRS and CDR2 YFSETQ. The CDR3, as DNA: TGCGCCAGCAGACCCGAGGTGCCTACCTACGAGCAGTACTTC. It translates to CASRPEVPTYEQYF.